This T cell receptor (beta chain) was recovered during a study of response to subunit inactivated influenza vaccine. The V segment lost 10 bases and the J segment 7 bases; nucleotides outside the gene matches: 6. The CDR3 has 11 amino acids. CDR1 is ENHRY and CDR2 is SYGVKD in the germline V gene. TCRdb re-called the RT-PCR reads with MiXCR, one entry per CDR3 protein. Of about 520,000 distinct CDR3 sequences in the sample, approximately 7.8% were seen once. To note about this clonotype: Its antigen remains unidentified.

Findings of the study overall: Each seasonal flu vaccination may recruit only limited new T cells, authors suggested.

The input for sequencing was PBMCs from blood, taken roughly 24 months after vaccination. This receptor was obtained from a man aged 45 to 70 who received an inactivated influenza vaccine. This chain joins TRBV10-3 and TRBJ2-7; 8 nucleotides match TRBD1. CDR3 amino acids: CATRRQGEQYF. The CDR3 region has the DNA TGTGCCACAAGGAGACAGGGGGAGCAGTACTTC.